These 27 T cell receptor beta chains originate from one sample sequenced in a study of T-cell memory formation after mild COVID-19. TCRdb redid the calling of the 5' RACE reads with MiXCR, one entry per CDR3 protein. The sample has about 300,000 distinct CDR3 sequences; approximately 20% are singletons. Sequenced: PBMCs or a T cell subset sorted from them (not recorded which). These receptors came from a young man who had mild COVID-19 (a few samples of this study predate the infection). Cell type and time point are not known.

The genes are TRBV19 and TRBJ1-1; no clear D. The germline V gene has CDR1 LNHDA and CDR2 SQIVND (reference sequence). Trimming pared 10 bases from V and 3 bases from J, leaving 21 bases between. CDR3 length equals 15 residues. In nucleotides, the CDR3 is TGTGCCACTAAGTGGAGTTGGGGTCGGGACACTGAAGCTTTCTTT. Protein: CATKWSWGRDTEAFF.

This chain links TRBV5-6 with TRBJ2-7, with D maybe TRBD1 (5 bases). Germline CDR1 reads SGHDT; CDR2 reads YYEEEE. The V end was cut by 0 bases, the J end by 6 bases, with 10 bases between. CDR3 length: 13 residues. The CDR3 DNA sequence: TGTGCCAGCAGCTTGGTTAGCAGGGCCGAGCAGTACGTC. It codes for CASSLVSRAEQYV.

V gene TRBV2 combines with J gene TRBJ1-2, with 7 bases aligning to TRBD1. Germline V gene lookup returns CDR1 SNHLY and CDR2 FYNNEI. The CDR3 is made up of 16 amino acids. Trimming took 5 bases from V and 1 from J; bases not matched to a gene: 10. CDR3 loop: CASSLQTGRINYGYTF. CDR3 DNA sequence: TGTGCCAGCAGTCTCCAGACAGGGCGGATTAACTATGGCTACACCTTC.

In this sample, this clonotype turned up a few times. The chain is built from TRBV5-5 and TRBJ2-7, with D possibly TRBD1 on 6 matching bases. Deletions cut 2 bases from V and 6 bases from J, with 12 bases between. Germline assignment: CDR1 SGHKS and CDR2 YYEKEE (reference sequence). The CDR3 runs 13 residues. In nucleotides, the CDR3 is TGTGCCAGCAGCTTCGGGGACACCGGCGAGCAGTACGTC. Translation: CASSFGDTGEQYV.

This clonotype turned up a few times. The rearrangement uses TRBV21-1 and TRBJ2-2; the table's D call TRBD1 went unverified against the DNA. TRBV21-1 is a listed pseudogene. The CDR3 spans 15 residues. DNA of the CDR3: TGTGCCAGCAGCCGGGGACAGGGCATTACCGGGGAGCTGTTTTTT. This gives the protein CASSRGQGITGELFF.

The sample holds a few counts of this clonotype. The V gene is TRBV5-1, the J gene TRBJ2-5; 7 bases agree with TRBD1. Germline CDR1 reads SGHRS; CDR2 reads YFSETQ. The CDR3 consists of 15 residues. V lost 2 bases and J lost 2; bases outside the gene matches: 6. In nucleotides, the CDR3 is TGCGCCAGCAGCTTTTCGCCGGGACAGCAAGAGACCCAGTACTTC. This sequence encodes CASSFSPGQQETQYF.

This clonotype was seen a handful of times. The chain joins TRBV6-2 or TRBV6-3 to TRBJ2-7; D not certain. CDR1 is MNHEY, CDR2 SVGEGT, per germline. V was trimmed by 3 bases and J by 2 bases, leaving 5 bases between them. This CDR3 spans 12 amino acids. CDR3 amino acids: CASSYTPYEQYV. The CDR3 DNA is TGTGCCAGCAGTTATACCCCCTACGAGCAGTACGTC.

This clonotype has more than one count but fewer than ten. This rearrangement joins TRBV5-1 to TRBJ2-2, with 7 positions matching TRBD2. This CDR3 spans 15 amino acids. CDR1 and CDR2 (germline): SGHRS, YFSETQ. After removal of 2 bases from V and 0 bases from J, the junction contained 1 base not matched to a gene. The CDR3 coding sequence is TGCGCCAGCAGCTTTGGACTAGCGAACACCGGGGAGCTGTTTTTT. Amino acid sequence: CASSFGLANTGELFF. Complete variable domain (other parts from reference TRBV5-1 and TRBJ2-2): KAGVTQTPRYLIKTRGQQVTLSCSPISGHRSVSWYQQTPGQGLQFLFEYFSETQRNKGNFPGRFSGRQFSNSRSEMNVSTLELGDSALYLCASSFGLANTGELFFGEGSRLTVL.

CDR3 sequence reads: CASSQGNTIYF. The DNA of the CDR3 is TGTGCCAGCAGTCAGGGCAACACCATATATTTT. This sequence joins TRBV12-3 or TRBV12-4 and TRBJ1-3, with D possibly matching TRBD1 (5 bases). V was trimmed by 5 bases and J by 7 bases, leaving 6 bases between them. The CDR3 loop spans 11 amino acids.

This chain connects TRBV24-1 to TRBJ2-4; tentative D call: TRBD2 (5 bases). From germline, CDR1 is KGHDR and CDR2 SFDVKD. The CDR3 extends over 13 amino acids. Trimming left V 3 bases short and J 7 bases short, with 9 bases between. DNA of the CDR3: TGTGCCACCAGTGATGCGAGCGGCAACATTCAGTACTTC. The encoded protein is CATSDASGNIQYF.

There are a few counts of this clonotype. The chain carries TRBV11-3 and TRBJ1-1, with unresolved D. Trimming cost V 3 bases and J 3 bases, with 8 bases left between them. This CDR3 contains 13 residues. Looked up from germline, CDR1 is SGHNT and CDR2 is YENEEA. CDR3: CASSLAGYTEAFF. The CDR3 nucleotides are TGTGCCAGCAGCTTGGCAGGATACACTGAAGCTTTCTTT.

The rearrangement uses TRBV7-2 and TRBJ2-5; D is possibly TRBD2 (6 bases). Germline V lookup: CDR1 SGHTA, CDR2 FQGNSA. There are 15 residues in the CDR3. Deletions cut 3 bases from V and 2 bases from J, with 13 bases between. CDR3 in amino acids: CASSFTRRAQETQYF. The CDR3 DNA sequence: TGTGCCAGCAGCTTTACGCGGAGGGCACAAGAGACCCAGTACTTC.

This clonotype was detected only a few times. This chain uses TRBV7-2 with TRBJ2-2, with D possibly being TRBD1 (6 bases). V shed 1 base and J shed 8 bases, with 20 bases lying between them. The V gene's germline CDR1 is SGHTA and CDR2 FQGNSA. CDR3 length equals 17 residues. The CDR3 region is CASSLVLGRDISGELFF. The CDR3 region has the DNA TGTGCCAGCAGCTTAGTGTTAGGCAGGGACATCAGTGGGGAGCTGTTTTTT.

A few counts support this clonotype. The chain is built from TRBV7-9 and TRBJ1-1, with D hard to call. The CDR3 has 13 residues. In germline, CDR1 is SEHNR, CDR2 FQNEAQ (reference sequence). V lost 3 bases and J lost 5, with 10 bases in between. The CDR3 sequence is CASSFAANTEAFF. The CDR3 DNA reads TGTGCCAGCAGCTTTGCAGCGAATACTGAAGCTTTCTTT.

The CDR3 coding sequence is TGTGCCAGCAGCTCCCCCGGCCGGATCCAACGGTACACCGGGGAGCTGTTTTTT. Residues: CASSSPGRIQRYTGELFF. V is TRBV11-2 and J is TRBJ2-2, with D uncertain. V lost 4 bases and J lost 3, with 21 bases in between. Germline loops: CDR1 SGHAT, CDR2 FQNNGV. The CDR3 is made up of 18 amino acids.

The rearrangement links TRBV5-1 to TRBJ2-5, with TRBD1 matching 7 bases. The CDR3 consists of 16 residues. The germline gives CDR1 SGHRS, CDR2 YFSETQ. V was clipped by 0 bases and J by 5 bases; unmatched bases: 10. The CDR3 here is CASSLVDRAGTETQYF. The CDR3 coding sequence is TGCGCCAGCAGCTTGGTCGACAGGGCAGGGACGGAGACCCAGTACTTC.

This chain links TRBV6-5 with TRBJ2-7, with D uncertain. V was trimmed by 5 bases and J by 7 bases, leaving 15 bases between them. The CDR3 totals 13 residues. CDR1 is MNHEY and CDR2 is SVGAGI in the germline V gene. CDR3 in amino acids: CASSPTGLREQYV. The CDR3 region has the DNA TGTGCCAGCAGTCCGACCGGGCTCAGGGAGCAGTACGTC.

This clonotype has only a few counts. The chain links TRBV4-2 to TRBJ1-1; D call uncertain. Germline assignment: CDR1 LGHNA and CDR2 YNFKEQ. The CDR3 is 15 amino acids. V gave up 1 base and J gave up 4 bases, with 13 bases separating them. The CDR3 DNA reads TGTGCCAGCAGCCAAGCGCGGGCAGCGAGCACTGAAGCTTTCTTT. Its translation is CASSQARAASTEAFF.

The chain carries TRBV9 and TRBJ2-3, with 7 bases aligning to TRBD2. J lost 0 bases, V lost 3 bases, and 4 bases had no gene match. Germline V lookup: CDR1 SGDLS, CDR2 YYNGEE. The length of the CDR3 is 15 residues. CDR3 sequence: CASSARGDSTDTQYF. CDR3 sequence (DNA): TGTGCCAGCAGCGCCCGGGGGGATAGCACAGATACGCAGTATTTT.

CDR3 residues: CASSPSDRDNSPLHF. The CDR3 DNA reads as TGTGCCAGCAGCCCTTCGGACAGGGATAATTCACCCCTCCACTTT. The chain recombines TRBV9 with TRBJ1-6; 8 bases align to TRBD1. CDR1 is SGDLS and CDR2 is YYNGEE in the germline V gene. Losses at the gene ends were 4 bases for V and 5 bases for J; bases not matched to a gene: 5. CDR3 size: 15 residues. Full variable domain (remainder filled in from reference TRBV9 and TRBJ1-6): DSGVTQTPKHLITATGQRVTLRCSPRSGDLSVYWYQQSLDQGLQFLIQYYNGEERAKGNILERFSAQQFPDLHSELNLSSLELGDSALYFCASSPSDRDNSPLHFGNGTRLTVT.

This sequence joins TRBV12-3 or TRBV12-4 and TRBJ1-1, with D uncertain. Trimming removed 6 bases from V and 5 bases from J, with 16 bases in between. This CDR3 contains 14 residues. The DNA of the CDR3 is TGTGCCAGCAGACCCGGGTGGAGCGGAACTGAAGCTTTCTTT. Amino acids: CASRPGWSGTEAFF.

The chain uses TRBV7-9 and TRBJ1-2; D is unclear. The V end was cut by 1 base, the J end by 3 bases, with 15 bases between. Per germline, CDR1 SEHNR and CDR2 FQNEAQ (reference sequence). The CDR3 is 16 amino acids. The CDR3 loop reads CASSLGWGESDYGYTF. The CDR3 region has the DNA TGTGCCAGCAGCTTAGGCTGGGGAGAGAGTGACTATGGCTACACCTTC.

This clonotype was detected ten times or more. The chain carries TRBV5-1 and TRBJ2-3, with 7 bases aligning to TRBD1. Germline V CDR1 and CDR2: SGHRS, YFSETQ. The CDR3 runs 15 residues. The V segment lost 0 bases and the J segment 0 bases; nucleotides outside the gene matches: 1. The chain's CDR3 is CASSLEGASTDTQYF. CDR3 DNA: TGCGCCAGCAGCTTGGAGGGGGCGAGCACAGATACGCAGTATTTT.

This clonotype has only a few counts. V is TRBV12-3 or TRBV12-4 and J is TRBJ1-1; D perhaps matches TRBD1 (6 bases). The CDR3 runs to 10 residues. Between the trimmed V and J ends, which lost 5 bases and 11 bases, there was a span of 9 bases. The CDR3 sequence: CASSRGEAFF. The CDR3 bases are TGTGCCAGCAGTAGGGGGGAGGCTTTCTTT.

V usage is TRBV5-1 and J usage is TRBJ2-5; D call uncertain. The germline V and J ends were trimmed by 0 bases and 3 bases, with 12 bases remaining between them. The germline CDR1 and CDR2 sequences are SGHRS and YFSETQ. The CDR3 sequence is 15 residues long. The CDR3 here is CASSLAPGGEETQYF. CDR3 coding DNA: TGCGCCAGCAGCTTGGCCCCGGGCGGCGAAGAGACCCAGTACTTC.

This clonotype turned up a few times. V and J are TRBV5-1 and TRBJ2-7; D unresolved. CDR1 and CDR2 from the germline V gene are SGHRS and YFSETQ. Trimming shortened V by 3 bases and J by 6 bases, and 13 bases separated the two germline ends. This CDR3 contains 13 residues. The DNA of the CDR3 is TGCGCCAGCAGCTCCACCTCCACGTCCGAGCAGTACTTC. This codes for CASSSTSTSEQYF.

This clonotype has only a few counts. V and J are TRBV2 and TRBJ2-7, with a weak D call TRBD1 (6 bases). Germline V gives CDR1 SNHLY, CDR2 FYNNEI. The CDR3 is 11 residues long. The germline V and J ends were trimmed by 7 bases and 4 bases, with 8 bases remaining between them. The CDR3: CASKGGYEQYF. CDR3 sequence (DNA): TGTGCCAGCAAAGGGGGATACGAGCAGTACTTC.